This T cell receptor beta chain derives from a study of CD4 T cell repertoires in COVID-19. Study-wide findings and caveats: Sharing of several most expanded SARS-CoV-2-reactive clonotypes across memory subsets suggested intraclonal diversification. SARS-CoV and/or HKU1 spike cultures shared between roughly 7 and 28% of SARS-CoV-2 clonotypes.

This CDR3 is 17 amino acids long. Germline CDR1 SGHKS, CDR2 YYEKEE (reference sequence). V was pared by 1 base and J by 2 bases, with 16 bases between. Produced via immunoSEQ multiplex PCR; TCRdb's table is partial and in-frame only. The sample lists some 80,000 clones; about four fifths were seen once. Concerning this clone: Its antigen is as yet unknown.

This TCR came from a human donor who had COVID-19. The sample here was CD4+ T cells from peripheral blood, taken after recovery from COVID-19. The V call is TRBV5-5, the J call TRBJ2-1; D is perhaps TRBD2 (6 bases). The CDR3, as DNA: TGTGCCAGCAGCTTGAGGGGAGGCGGGGTGACCTACAATGAGCAGTTCTTC. It is translated as CASSLRGGGVTYNEQFF.